Below, 20 T cell receptor beta chains from the same sample are listed, as sequenced in a study of control samples from healthy donors and cancer patients. Sequencing was performed with immunoSEQ multiplex PCR; in TCRdb, only in-frame clones are kept and a portion is missing. The table shows about 150,000 clones, with 94% occurring only once. Material: blood. The receptors were gathered from a man in his forties in good health.

The chain employs TRBV5-1 and TRBJ1-6, with 8 bases aligning to TRBD1. Germline values: CDR1 SGHRS, CDR2 YFSETQ. This CDR3 is built from 15 residues. The V and J ends lost 4 bases and 9 bases, in that order; junction bases with no gene match: 9. Here the CDR3 DNA reads TGCGCCAGCAGCGAATGGACAGGGACAACTTCACCCCTCCACTTT. This codes for CASSEWTGTTSPLHF.

The J gene is TRBJ1-1, the V gene TRBV5-1; no clear D. CDR1 SGHRS and CDR2 YFSETQ come from the germline V gene. V was clipped by 0 bases and J by 7 bases, with 19 bases between them. The CDR3 is 16 amino acids. CDR3 bases: TGCGCCAGCAGCTTGGTGCCCGGGCAGCTTTATATTGAAGCTTTCTTT. Translating gives CASSLVPGQLYIEAFF.

This chain joins TRBV2 and TRBJ1-6; a possible D gene is TRBD1 (5 bases). Germline assignment: CDR1 SNHLY and CDR2 FYNNEI. Trimming pared 8 bases from V and 9 bases from J, leaving 17 bases between. The length of the CDR3 is 14 residues. This CDR3 is CASYSRGDSSPLHF. CDR3 DNA: TGTGCCAGCTACTCACGGGGTGACAGTTCACCCCTCCACTTT.

The chain uses TRBV5-6 and TRBJ2-7, with a weak D call TRBD1 (6 bases). The CDR3 loop spans 15 amino acids. Germline CDR1 SGHDT, CDR2 YYEEEE. The V end was cut by 5 bases, the J end by 2 bases, with 17 bases between. The CDR3 region is CASSSIRGNTYEQYF. The CDR3 bases are TGTGCCAGCAGTTCGATCAGGGGAAATACCTACGAGCAGTACTTC.

The CDR3 loop reads CASSRAGGFYEQYF. CDR3 nucleotide sequence: TGTGCCAGCAGTCGGGCAGGGGGTTTTTACGAGCAGTACTTC. The chain has TRBV28 and TRBJ2-7, with 7 bases matching TRBD1. The germline CDR1 and CDR2 sequences are MDHEN and SYDVKM. Losses at the gene ends were 5 bases for V and 4 bases for J; bases not matched to a gene: 8. The CDR3 is made up of 14 amino acids.

The chain employs TRBV7-3 and TRBJ2-1; 15 nucleotides agree with TRBD2. Germline loops: CDR1 SGHTA, CDR2 FQGTGA. There are 18 residues in the CDR3. V dropped 5 bases and J dropped 0; count of bases not matched to a gene: 5. The CDR3 reads CASSAGLAGGRSYNEQFF. DNA of the CDR3: TGTGCCAGCAGCGCGGGACTAGCGGGGGGCCGCTCCTACAATGAGCAGTTCTTC.

The chain is built from TRBV28 and TRBJ1-3, with D unresolved. CDR3 length equals 15 residues. The V gene's germline CDR1 is MDHEN and CDR2 SYDVKM. The germline V and J ends were trimmed by 0 bases and 4 bases, with 10 bases remaining between them. The CDR3 protein is CASSLWAGAGNTIYF. DNA of the CDR3: TGTGCCAGCAGTTTATGGGCAGGAGCAGGAAACACCATATATTTT.

The rearrangement links TRBV5-1 to TRBJ1-1; D may be TRBD1 (5 bases). V lost 4 bases, J lost 0 bases, and 16 bases lay in between. Germline CDR1 reads SGHRS; CDR2 reads YFSETQ. The CDR3 length is 16 residues. As DNA, the CDR3 is TGCGCCAGCAGCAAAAGGACACCGCCTATGAACACTGAAGCTTTCTTT. It specifies CASSKRTPPMNTEAFF. Variable domain in full (rest from reference TRBV5-1 and TRBJ1-1): KAGVTQTPRYLIKTRGQQVTLSCSPISGHRSVSWYQQTPGQGLQFLFEYFSETQRNKGNFPGRFSGRQFSNSRSEMNVSTLELGDSALYLCASSKRTPPMNTEAFFGQGTRLTVV.

The chain couples TRBV19 to TRBJ1-6, with D unresolved. V was pared by 7 bases and J by 2 bases, with 12 bases between. The V gene's germline CDR1 is LNHDA and CDR2 SQIVND (reference sequence). The CDR3 is made up of 15 amino acids. This CDR3 reads CASTTSSAYNSPLHF. The DNA for the CDR3 is TGTGCCAGTACCACGTCGTCCGCCTATAATTCACCCCTCCACTTT.

The chain couples TRBV25-1 to TRBJ2-7; D unclear. This CDR3 is built from 14 residues. The ends were cut back, 5 bases at V and 5 bases at J, with 16 bases in the middle. The germline V gene encodes CDR1 MGHDK and CDR2 SYGVNS. In DNA form, the CDR3 reads TGTGCCAGCAGTACGGGTGTAAACCTCCACGAGCAGTACTTC. Translating it yields CASSTGVNLHEQYF.

The chain combines TRBV12-3 or TRBV12-4 with TRBJ1-4; a possible D gene is TRBD1 (5 bases). Trimming stripped 2 bases from V and 11 bases from J, with 12 bases between. The CDR3 is 13 amino acids. This CDR3 is CASSLNGKGKLFF. DNA for the CDR3: TGTGCCAGCAGTTTAAATGGGAAGGGGAAACTGTTTTTT.

This chain uses TRBV4-1 with TRBJ1-2, with 8 bases matching TRBD1. CDR3 length: 14 amino acids. CDR1 and CDR2 (germline): MGHRA, YSYEKL. J was trimmed by 3 bases and V by 4 bases; bases with no gene match: 4. The CDR3 here is CASSRQGIDYGYTF. The CDR3 bases are TGCGCCAGCAGCCGACAGGGGATAGACTATGGCTACACCTTC.

This clone was picked up one time. The gene calls are TRBV5-1 and TRBJ2-5; 9 bases align to TRBD1. The V gene's germline CDR1 is SGHRS and CDR2 YFSETQ. The junction had 3 bases not matched to a gene; V was cut back by 4 bases and J by 5 bases. The CDR3 has 13 residues. CDR3 sequence (DNA): TGCGCCAGCAGCCATACAGGGGGCGAGACCCAGTACTTC. Translated: CASSHTGGETQYF.

The genes are TRBV6-5 and TRBJ1-4; D is undetermined. V was cut by 5 bases and J by 0 bases, with 10 bases left in between. From germline, CDR1 is MNHEY and CDR2 SVGAGI. The CDR3 has 15 residues. The CDR3 region is CASSPSEATNEKLFF. The CDR3 DNA sequence: TGTGCCAGCAGTCCCTCGGAGGCAACTAATGAAAAACTGTTTTTT.

The chain links TRBV27 to TRBJ1-2; 10 nucleotides match TRBD1. The CDR3 covers 12 residues. Trimming at V came to 8 bases and at J to 5 bases, leaving 2 bases not matched to a gene. Germline values: CDR1 MNHEY, CDR2 SMNVEV (reference sequence). The CDR3, as DNA: TGTGCCAGCGGGGACAGGGGATATGGCTACACCTTC. Translation: CASGDRGYGYTF.

The V gene is TRBV2, the J gene TRBJ1-2, with TRBD1 matching over 9 bases. CDR3 length: 14 residues. Germline CDR1 reads SNHLY; CDR2 reads FYNNEI. The trim removed 7 bases at V and 4 bases at J, leaving 7 bases unmatched. The CDR3 DNA reads TGTGCCAGCAACCGGGACAGGGAGAGCTATGGCTACACCTTC. It yields the protein CASNRDRESYGYTF.

V gene TRBV6-5 combines with J gene TRBJ1-1; TRBD1 aligns across 9 bases. Trimming took 7 bases from V and 5 from J; bases not matched to a gene: 11. In germline, CDR1 is MNHEY, CDR2 SVGAGI. This CDR3 has 15 amino acids. The CDR3 coding sequence is TGTGCCAGCACTCGCGGGGGACAGGGCGGAACTGAAGCTTTCTTT. This sequence encodes CASTRGGQGGTEAFF.

The rearrangement uses TRBV12-5 and TRBJ1-1; D is uncertain. CDR3 length: 13 residues. Germline CDR1 LGHNT, CDR2 FRNRAP. The V gene lost 0 bases and the J gene lost 6 bases, with 8 bases spanning the gap. For the CDR3, the DNA is TGTGCTAGTGGTTTGGTAGGGATCGCTGAAGCTTTCTTT. This codes for CASGLVGIAEAFF. Full variable domain (rest looked up from reference TRBV12-5 and TRBJ1-1): DARVTQTPRHKVTEMGQEVTMRCQPILGHNTVFWYRQTMMQGLELLAYFRNRAPLDDSGMPKDRFSAEMPDATLATLKIQPSEPRDSAVYFCASGLVGIAEAFFGQGTRLTVV.

The V gene is TRBV4-1, the J gene TRBJ2-7; no reliable D call. This CDR3 is 11 amino acids long. The germline CDR1 and CDR2 sequences are MGHRA and YSYEKL. The ends were cut back, 0 bases at V and 8 bases at J, with 5 bases in the middle. CDR3 protein: CASSQEGKQYF. The CDR3 nucleotides are TGCGCCAGCAGCCAAGAGGGTAAGCAGTACTTC.

This chain joins TRBV5-1 and TRBJ1-2; TRBD1 aligns across 10 bases. Germline V lookup: CDR1 SGHRS, CDR2 YFSETQ. The V segment lost 3 bases and the J segment 6 bases; nucleotides outside the gene matches: 23. The CDR3 runs 20 residues. CDR3 sequence (DNA): TGCGCCAGCAGCTACGAGACAGGGGGCCTCACTTTCCCCCCGGGGGATGGCTACACCTTC. It codes for CASSYETGGLTFPPGDGYTF.